The rows below give T cell receptor beta chains drawn from one sample of a study of cytomegalovirus exposure and HLA in healthy donors. Using immunoSEQ multiplex PCR, the repertoire was profiled, and TCRdb retains in-frame clones only, with some absent. Of 100,000 to 150,000 clones listed, approximately 91% are singletons. The sequenced sample consisted of PBMCs. The receptor set was obtained from a woman aged 18-29 years in good health and CMV-seronegative. The CDR3 runs from the conserved cysteine through the conserved F or W. D genes are given only for firm matches. The size entry is marked missing in some rows and otherwise reads once, few, many or a size class.

clone size: once
D gene: TRBD1
J gene: TRBJ2-1
V gene: TRBV29-1
CDR3 DNA: TGCAGCGCTCGCCAACAGGGGGCGTCTTATGAGCAGTTCTTC
CDR3 protein: CSARQQGASYEQFF

clone size: -
D gene: -
J gene: TRBJ2-2
V gene: TRBV5-1
CDR3 DNA: TGCGCCAGCAGCTTGGACTACACCGGGGAGCTGTTTTTT
CDR3 protein: CASSLDYTGELFF

clone size: -
D gene: -
J gene: TRBJ1-5
V gene: TRBV28
CDR3 DNA: TGTGCCAGCAGTTTGTTAAGACAGATCAATCAGCCCCAGCATTTT
CDR3 protein: CASSLLRQINQPQHF

clone size: few
D gene: -
J gene: TRBJ2-7
V gene: TRBV30
CDR3 DNA: TGTGCCTGGAGTTCACGGTACGAGCAGTACTTC
CDR3 protein: CAWSSRYEQYF

clone size: -
D gene: -
J gene: TRBJ1-5
V gene: TRBV7-2
CDR3 DNA: TGTGCCAGCAGCCCCTGGACAGATAATAGCAATCAGCCCCAGCATTTT
CDR3 protein: CASSPWTDNSNQPQHF

clone size: -
D gene: TRBD2
J gene: TRBJ2-5
V gene: TRBV7-2
CDR3 DNA: TGTGCCAGCAGCTTAAAGCGCCGACTAGCGGGAGTTGTAGGGACCCAGTACTTC
CDR3 protein: CASSLKRRLAGVVGTQYF

clone size: -
D gene: -
J gene: TRBJ1-1
V gene: TRBV11-2
CDR3 DNA: TGTGCCAGCAGCTCCATCGTGGGGCTCACTGAAGCTTTCTTT
CDR3 protein: CASSSIVGLTEAFF

clone size: -
D gene: TRBD2
J gene: TRBJ2-1
V gene: TRBV29-1
CDR3 DNA: TGCAGCGTTGAATCAGGGCAAGTAGCGGGAGTGATTAATGAGCAGTTCTTC
CDR3 protein: CSVESGQVAGVINEQFF

clone size: -
D gene: TRBD2
J gene: TRBJ2-7
V gene: TRBV7-2
CDR3 DNA: TGTGCCAGCAGCTTGACTAGCCATATTTCCTACGAGCAGTACTTC
CDR3 protein: CASSLTSHISYEQYF

clone size: few
D gene: -
J gene: TRBJ2-3
V gene: TRBV5-8
CDR3 DNA: TGTGCCAGCAGCTTGGCCCGAGGATCAGCGGCCCTCGGGGATACGCAGTATTTT
CDR3 protein: CASSLARGSAALGDTQYF

clone size: -
D gene: -
J gene: TRBJ2-2
V gene: TRBV28
CDR3 DNA: TGTGCCAGCAGCTTAGCGGCGAACACCGGGGAGCTGTTTTTT
CDR3 protein: CASSLAANTGELFF

clone size: -
D gene: -
J gene: TRBJ2-3
V gene: TRBV6-5
CDR3 DNA: TGTGCCAGCAGTTACTCGGGAGGTGGAGATACGCAGTATTTT
CDR3 protein: CASSYSGGGDTQYF

clone size: -
D gene: -
J gene: TRBJ1-1
V gene: TRBV30
CDR3 DNA: TGTGCCTGGAGTGTACTTAGGGGGGGAACTGAAGCTTTCTTT
CDR3 protein: CAWSVLRGGTEAFF

clone size: -
D gene: TRBD1
J gene: TRBJ2-2
V gene: TRBV5-1
CDR3 DNA: TGCGCCAGCAGCGTGGACAGGGGAGACGGGGAGCTGCTTTTT
CDR3 protein: CASSVDRGDGELLF

clone size: once
D gene: TRBD2
J gene: TRBJ2-7
V gene: TRBV5-6
CDR3 DNA: TGTGCCAGCAGCCCACTTGACGGGGGGGACGACTACGAGCAGTACTTC
CDR3 protein: CASSPLDGGDDYEQYF

clone size: -
D gene: TRBD1
J gene: TRBJ2-7
V gene: TRBV18
CDR3 DNA: TGTGCCAGCTCAACCGGGACAGGGGACTACGAGCAGTACTTC
CDR3 protein: CASSTGTGDYEQYF

clone size: -
D gene: TRBD2
J gene: TRBJ2-1
V gene: TRBV9
CDR3 DNA: TGTGCCAGCAGCGTAGCGGGGGGACTAGCATTGAATGAGCAGTTCTTC
CDR3 protein: CASSVAGGLALNEQFF

clone size: -
D gene: -
J gene: TRBJ2-7
V gene: TRBV7-9
CDR3 DNA: TGTGCCAGCAGCCGAACAGGGTACGAGCAGTACTTC
CDR3 protein: CASSRTGYEQYF

clone size: once
D gene: TRBD2
J gene: TRBJ2-7
V gene: TRBV7-8
CDR3 DNA: TGTGCCAGCAGCCATCTAGCGGGCACCTCCTACGAGCAGTACTTC
CDR3 protein: CASSHLAGTSYEQYF

clone size: once
D gene: TRBD1
J gene: TRBJ2-7
V gene: TRBV28
CDR3 DNA: TGTGCCAGCAGTTTAAGGGGGCCAAGCTCCTACGAGCAGTACTTC
CDR3 protein: CASSLRGPSSYEQYF

clone size: -
D gene: -
J gene: TRBJ2-2
V gene: TRBV28
CDR3 DNA: TGTGCCAGCAGGTCCACAGCGGGTCGTTTATTATGGGAGCTGTTTTTT
CDR3 protein: CASRSTAGRLLWELFF

clone size: -
D gene: -
J gene: TRBJ2-7
V gene: TRBV29-1
CDR3 DNA: TGCAGCGTTGCCCAGGGGAGGGGCGAGCAGTACTTC
CDR3 protein: CSVAQGRGEQYF

clone size: -
D gene: TRBD1
J gene: TRBJ1-2
V gene: TRBV6-6
CDR3 DNA: TGTGCCAGCAGTTACGCTCAGGGGGGCAGGGATGGCTACACCTTC
CDR3 protein: CASSYAQGGRDGYTF

clone size: few
D gene: -
J gene: TRBJ2-7
V gene: TRBV9
CDR3 DNA: TGTGCCAGCAGCGTAGGGACAACCTACGAGCAGTACTTC
CDR3 protein: CASSVGTTYEQYF

clone size: -
D gene: -
J gene: TRBJ2-2
V gene: TRBV5-1
CDR3 DNA: TGCGCCAGCAGCCGACTAGGGGACACCGGGGAGCTGTTTTTT
CDR3 protein: CASSRLGDTGELFF

clone size: -
D gene: TRBD1
J gene: TRBJ1-5
V gene: TRBV7-8
CDR3 DNA: TGTGCCAGCAGCTTAGCATGGACAGGGGGCTTAAAGCAGCCCCAGCATTTT
CDR3 protein: CASSLAWTGGLKQPQHF

clone size: -
D gene: -
J gene: TRBJ2-1
V gene: TRBV28
CDR3 DNA: TGTGCCAGCACCTCGGCGGGGGCAGTCTACAATGAGCAGTTCTTC
CDR3 protein: CASTSAGAVYNEQFF

clone size: -
D gene: TRBD1
J gene: TRBJ2-3
V gene: TRBV5-5
CDR3 DNA: TGTGCCAGCAGCTCCGGACAGGGTTTTGCCGGTCATGAGGTGTCGTATTTT
CDR3 protein: CASSSGQGFAGHEVSYF

clone size: -
D gene: TRBD1
J gene: TRBJ2-2
V gene: TRBV9
CDR3 DNA: TGTGCCAGCAGCGTAGTAGGGGGACAGGCCAGACGGGGCACCGGGGAGCTGTTTTTT
CDR3 protein: CASSVVGGQARRGTGELFF

clone size: -
D gene: TRBD2
J gene: TRBJ2-1
V gene: TRBV6-4
CDR3 DNA: TGTGCCAGCAGTGATAGTTCGCGGGAGAATAGGGATGAGCAGTTCTTC
CDR3 protein: CASSDSSRENRDEQFF

clone size: -
D gene: TRBD1
J gene: TRBJ2-7
V gene: TRBV6-5
CDR3 DNA: TGTGCCAGCAGGGACAGGGGGCTGTACGAGCAGTACTTC
CDR3 protein: CASRDRGLYEQYF

clone size: -
D gene: TRBD2
J gene: TRBJ2-2
V gene: TRBV28
CDR3 DNA: TGTGCCAGCAGTTTACTAGCGGACACCGGGGAGCTGTTTTTT
CDR3 protein: CASSLLADTGELFF

clone size: -
D gene: -
J gene: TRBJ1-5
V gene: TRBV6-1
CDR3 DNA: TGTGCCAGCAGATTTGACAACAATCAGCCCCAGCATTTT
CDR3 protein: CASRFDNNQPQHF

clone size: -
D gene: -
J gene: TRBJ2-1
V gene: TRBV5-4
CDR3 DNA: TGTGCCAGCAGCTCTCCTAGTAACAATGAGCAGTTCTTC
CDR3 protein: CASSSPSNNEQFF